The entry below describes one T cell receptor beta chain. Its antigen remains unidentified. These data belong to a study of T-cell memory formation after mild COVID-19. Broader study findings: Clones from the second wave (peaking day 37) had unconfirmed SARS-CoV-2 specificity.

TCRdb redid the calling of the 5' RACE reads with MiXCR, one entry per CDR3 protein. Of approximately 400,000 distinct CDR3 sequences listed, around 17% are singletons. In germline, CDR1 is LGHNA, CDR2 YSLEER. The CDR3 has 12 residues. V shed 4 bases and J shed 10 bases, with 11 bases lying between them. Input material: PBMCs or a T cell subset sorted from them (not recorded which). The J gene is TRBJ2-1, the V gene TRBV4-3; D is undetermined. This receptor was obtained from a man aged 18 to 30 who had mild COVID-19 (a few samples of this study predate the infection). Cell type and time point are not known. This CDR3 is CASSPTPGEQFF. The CDR3 DNA is TGCGCCAGCAGCCCTACTCCCGGGGAGCAGTTCTTC.